The next 13 T cell receptor beta chains were all read from a single sample in a study of Ad26.COV2.S vaccination and SARS-CoV-2 variants. Libraries were prepared by immunoSEQ multiplex PCR; TCRdb keeps only in-frame clonotypes and omits some of them. The sample lists approximately 350,000 clones; 80% to 90% were seen once. Indicated treatment: about 20 received Ad26.COV2.S at low or high dose, single or two shots; 5 received placebo; per-sample allocation not given. Specimens were obtained on day 63 following the first vaccine or placebo injection. Material: peripheral blood, obtained in a trial of Ad26.COV2.S vaccine versus placebo. Receptors originate from a person aged 18 to 65 who received the Ad26.COV2.S COVID-19 vaccine or a placebo.

The chain links TRBV7-2 to TRBJ1-1; 8 bases map to TRBD1. The CDR3 covers 15 residues. V lost 5 bases to trimming and J lost 2 bases; unmatched junction nucleotides: 7. The V gene's germline CDR1 is SGHTA and CDR2 FQGNSA. The CDR3 DNA reads as TGTGCCAGCAGCCCATGGACAGGGCATAACACTGAAGCTTTCTTT. Translation gives CASSPWTGHNTEAFF.

The chain is built from TRBV4-1 and TRBJ2-7; 8 bases fit TRBD2. Germline-derived CDR1 and CDR2 are MGHRA and YSYEKL. With 2 bases clipped from V and 2 bases from J, the junction kept 5 bases outside the gene matches. CDR3 length equals 15 residues. This CDR3 is CASSQLFGGAYEQYF. CDR3 bases: TGCGCCAGCAGCCAATTGTTCGGGGGGGCCTACGAGCAGTACTTC.

The chain has TRBV19 and TRBJ1-6, with D maybe TRBD1 (5 bases). Between the trimmed V and J ends, which lost 6 bases and 5 bases, there was a span of 17 bases. The CDR3 is 16 residues long. CDR1 is LNHDA and CDR2 is SQIVND in the germline V gene (reference sequence). DNA for the CDR3: TGTGCCAGTAGGGCCCAGGGTATCGAACATAATTCACCCCTCCACTTT. Protein: CASRAQGIEHNSPLHF.

CDR3 DNA: TGTGCCAGCAGCTCTACGGGGGGCCAGGCCTACGAGCAGTACTTC. Its protein is CASSSTGGQAYEQYF. J is TRBJ2-7 and V is TRBV7-9; TRBD2 is a possible D gene (7 bases). Germline-derived CDR1 and CDR2 are SEHNR and FQNEAQ (reference sequence). V lost 4 bases to trimming and J lost 2 bases, with 15 bases between them. The CDR3 runs to 15 residues.

This chain connects TRBV11-3 to TRBJ2-1; 7 bases map to TRBD1. The CDR3 runs 14 residues. The ends lost 2 bases at V and 5 bases at J; junction bases unmatched: 3. CDR1 is SGHNT, CDR2 YENEEA, per germline. CDR3 protein: CASSLRGGNNEQFF. In DNA, the CDR3 is TGTGCCAGCAGCTTACGAGGGGGCAACAATGAGCAGTTCTTC. Using reference TRBV11-3 and TRBJ2-1 for the parts outside the CDR3, the full variable domain is EAGVVQSPRYKIIEKKQPVAFWCNPISGHNTLYWYLQNLGQGPELLIRYENEEAVDDSQLPKDRFSAERLKGVDSTLKIQPAELGDSAVYLCASSLRGGNNEQFFGPGTRLTVL.

This sequence joins TRBV9 and TRBJ1-2; D is undetermined. The V gene's germline CDR1 is SGDLS and CDR2 YYNGEE. The CDR3 consists of 13 residues. The V and J ends lost 3 bases and 4 bases respectively, with 10 bases between them. In DNA, the CDR3 is TGTGCCAGCAGCGGAAAGGCGTCCTATGGCTACACCTTC. Its translation is CASSGKASYGYTF.

V usage is TRBV7-6 and J usage is TRBJ2-1; TRBD1 matches at 7 bases. The V gene end was trimmed by 4 bases and the J gene end by 9 bases; junction bases not matched to a gene: 21. This CDR3 contains 18 residues. Germline V CDR1 and CDR2: SGHVS, FNYEAQ. The CDR3 nucleotides are TGTGCCAGCAGCTCAATACTGACAGGGTCTCTCTCCTTCGGTGAGCAGTTCTTC. It is translated as CASSSILTGSLSFGEQFF. The full variable domain, with the rest looked up from reference TRBV7-6 and TRBJ2-1, is GAGVSQSPRYKVTKRGQDVALRCDPISGHVSLYWYRQALGQGPEFLTYFNYEAQQDKSGLPNDRFSAERPEGSISTLTIQRTEQRDSAMYRCASSSILTGSLSFGEQFFGPGTRLTVL.

The chain recombines TRBV9 with TRBJ2-1; D not resolved. Trimming removed 1 base at V and 3 bases at J, with 5 bases between. The germline V gene encodes CDR1 SGDLS and CDR2 YYNGEE. The CDR3 totals 13 residues. The CDR3 spells CASSVYYYNEQFF. CDR3 nucleotide sequence: TGTGCCAGCAGCGTATACTACTACAATGAGCAGTTCTTC.

V gene TRBV5-1 combines with J gene TRBJ1-1; no definite D call. CDR3 size: 16 residues. V was trimmed by 2 bases and J by 1 base, leaving 15 bases between them. Germline V lookup: CDR1 SGHRS, CDR2 YFSETQ. CDR3 sequence: CASSLRRPGGNTEAFF. CDR3 nucleotides: TGCGCCAGCAGCTTACGTCGGCCGGGCGGGAACACTGAAGCTTTCTTT.

A few counts support this clone. J is TRBJ2-2 and V is TRBV5-4; D possibly corresponds to TRBD2 (6 bases). Per germline, CDR1 SGHNT and CDR2 YYREEE (reference sequence). There are 14 residues in the CDR3. Trimming removed 1 base at V and 4 bases at J, with 8 bases between. The CDR3 nucleotides read TGTGCCAGCAGCTTGATCGGGGGCACCGGGGAGCTGTTTTTT. Its translation: CASSLIGGTGELFF.

A few counts support this clone. The chain is built from TRBV6-5 and TRBJ2-3; TRBD2 aligns across 7 bases. From germline, CDR1 is MNHEY and CDR2 SVGAGI. V was pared by 6 bases and J by 6 bases, with 12 bases of the junction left unmatched. The CDR3 length is 15 residues. CDR3 sequence reads: CASRAGTLGRDTQYF. In DNA, the CDR3 is TGTGCCAGCAGAGCGGGGACTCTTGGTCGGGATACGCAGTATTTT.

This rearrangement joins TRBV7-9 to TRBJ1-4; 10 nucleotides line up with TRBD1. Looked up from germline, CDR1 is SEHNR and CDR2 is FQNEAQ (reference sequence). The CDR3 covers 15 residues. The V segment lost 6 bases and the J segment 8 bases; nucleotides outside the gene matches: 9. This CDR3 is CASRDRGQLDEKLFF. The CDR3 DNA reads TGTGCCAGCAGAGACAGGGGGCAGTTAGACGAAAAACTGTTTTTT.

The rearrangement links TRBV11-1 to TRBJ1-4; 7 bases align to TRBD1. Germline V gene sequence: CDR1 SGHAT, CDR2 FQDESV (reference sequence). Losses at the gene ends were 5 bases for V and 8 bases for J; bases not matched to a gene: 5. The CDR3 contains 13 residues. The CDR3 nucleotides are TGTGCCAGCAGCCTCCGGGACAGCGAAAAACTGTTTTTT. It encodes CASSLRDSEKLFF.